The 28 T cell receptor beta chains below were found in one sample sequenced in a study of post-analysis software for immune sequencing data. Overall study results and limits: Relative to controls, patients had about five TRBV segments at higher frequency, with TRBV5-6, TRBV5-1 and TRBV20-1 among these.

These receptors lack a known antigen. Unique molecular identifiers were carried by the TCR beta cDNA libraries. TCRdb reprocessed the PCR reads via MiXCR and lists one record per CDR3 protein. The table lists 450,000 to 700,000 distinct CDR3 sequences, about 40% of them singletons, with over 1.5% in the top ten. Sequencing was carried out using blood. The receptor set was obtained from a girl aged 5-17 years with multiple sclerosis.

The rearrangement links TRBV24-1 to TRBJ2-1; D is undetermined. The CDR3 is 16 residues long. V shed 3 bases and J shed 0 bases, with 11 bases lying between them. Germline V CDR1 and CDR2: KGHDR, SFDVKD. CDR3 amino acids: CATSDRTGSSYNEQFF. The CDR3 DNA is TGTGCCACCAGTGATCGGACGGGCAGCTCCTACAATGAGCAGTTCTTC.

The chain employs TRBV5-1 and TRBJ1-2; no reliable D call. The CDR3 is 14 residues long. Germline V gene lookup returns CDR1 SGHRS and CDR2 YFSETQ. Trimming shortened V by 0 bases and J by 5 bases, and 11 bases separated the two germline ends. As DNA, the CDR3 is TGCGCCAGCAGCTTGGTCGAGGGTGGGTATGGCTACACCTTC. Residues: CASSLVEGGYGYTF.

The V gene is TRBV20-1, the J gene TRBJ2-7, with TRBD2 as a possible D gene (5 bases). This CDR3 has 14 residues. CDR1 is DFQATT, CDR2 SNEGSKA, per germline (reference sequence). V dropped 6 bases and J dropped 2 bases, with 17 bases sitting between them. The CDR3 DNA reads as TGCAGTGCCGATTCGGGATCTCGCCCCTACGAGCAGTACTTC. Translating it yields CSADSGSRPYEQYF.

The V and J genes are TRBV12-3 or TRBV12-4 and TRBJ2-6; D gene unclear. V dropped 0 bases and J dropped 0 bases, with 3 bases sitting between them. The CDR3 sequence is 15 residues long. In nucleotides, the CDR3 is TGTGCCAGCAGTTTAGCTGCCTCTGGGGCCAACGTCCTGACTTTC. As protein: CASSLAASGANVLTF.

This chain joins TRBV6-6 and TRBJ2-5; D may match TRBD1 or TRBD2 (6 bases each). The CDR3 runs 13 residues. Germline V gives CDR1 MNHNY, CDR2 SVGAGI (reference sequence). V lost 6 bases and J 6 bases, leaving 14 bases between the germline ends. Written as DNA, the CDR3 is TGTGCCAGCAGCCCGGGGGCGGTTCAGACCCAGTACTTC. It specifies CASSPGAVQTQYF.

The V and J genes are TRBV6-6 and TRBJ1-4; weak D call: TRBD1 (6 bases). Germline V lookup: CDR1 MNHNY, CDR2 SVGAGI (reference sequence). Deletions cut 2 bases from V and 0 bases from J, with 13 bases between. CDR3 size: 17 residues. CDR3 amino acids: CASSYRDTGTTNEKLFF. The CDR3 coding sequence is TGTGCCAGCAGTTACAGGGACACCGGGACAACTAATGAAAAACTGTTTTTT.

The chain couples TRBV5-6 to TRBJ2-7; 7 bases map to TRBD1. This CDR3 contains 16 residues. Looked up from germline, CDR1 is SGHDT and CDR2 is YYEEEE. V lost 3 bases and J lost 7; bases outside the gene matches: 16. Here the CDR3 DNA reads TGTGCCAGCAGCTACATGTTGACAGGGAGTAACGATGAGCAGTACTTC. This codes for CASSYMLTGSNDEQYF.

The chain combines TRBV10-3 with TRBJ1-1; TRBD1 matches at 9 bases. Unmatched junction bases numbered 9, after V lost 11 bases and J lost 5 bases. CDR1 and CDR2 from the germline V gene are ENHRY and SYGVKD. The CDR3 consists of 13 residues. CDR3 in amino acids: CAAADRGHTEAFF. CDR3 in DNA: TGTGCCGCCGCGGACAGGGGCCATACTGAAGCTTTCTTT.

The chain is built from TRBV12-3 or TRBV12-4 and TRBJ1-2, with 12 bases identical to TRBD1. The CDR3 is made up of 15 amino acids. Trimming cost V 6 bases and J 4 bases; bases outside gene matches: 6. The CDR3 DNA reads TGTGCCAGCAGACGGGACAGGGGGCAATTCTATGGCTACACCTTC. Amino acids: CASRRDRGQFYGYTF.

The J gene is TRBJ2-1, the V gene TRBV7-2; 8 bases fit TRBD2. CDR3 size: 16 residues. The germline V gene encodes CDR1 SGHTA and CDR2 FQGNSA. The V segment lost 3 bases and the J segment 2 bases; nucleotides outside the gene matches: 6. The CDR3 loop reads CASSFSGKLPYNEQFF. The CDR3 DNA reads TGTGCCAGCAGCTTTAGCGGGAAGTTGCCCTACAATGAGCAGTTCTTC.

The chain couples TRBV6-6 to TRBJ2-1; 11 bases are a match to TRBD2. CDR3 length: 16 residues. The germline gives CDR1 MNHNY, CDR2 SVGAGI (reference sequence). V gave up 5 bases and J gave up 3 bases; unmatched junction bases: 6. In DNA, the CDR3 is TGTGCCAGCAGTGCCGCTACTAGCGGGGGCTACAATGAGCAGTTCTTC. Its protein is CASSAATSGGYNEQFF.

The table lists this clonotype with a few counts. The genes are TRBV6-5 and TRBJ2-5, with 9 bases identical to TRBD1. Trimming at V came to 5 bases and at J to 5 bases, leaving 6 bases not matched to a gene. From germline, CDR1 is MNHEY and CDR2 SVGAGI. This CDR3 has 14 residues. CDR3 loop: CASSNRGRGETQYF. The CDR3 nucleotides are TGTGCCAGCAGTAACAGGGGGCGAGGGGAGACCCAGTACTTC.

This sequence joins TRBV10-3 and TRBJ2-2; TRBD2 agrees at 9 bases. The CDR3 loop spans 17 amino acids. Unmatched junction bases numbered 13, after V lost 8 bases and J lost 3 bases. CDR1 and CDR2 from the germline V gene are ENHRY and SYGVKD. CDR3 region: CAIGVPAGGLDTGELFF. DNA of the CDR3: TGTGCCATCGGTGTCCCGGCGGGGGGGTTGGACACCGGGGAGCTGTTTTTT.

The chain's CDR3 is CASSQEGNRNTEAFF. CDR3 coding DNA: TGCGCCAGCAGCCAAGAGGGTAACCGGAACACTGAAGCTTTCTTT. The chain carries TRBV4-1 and TRBJ1-1; no clear D. The CDR3 has 15 amino acids. Trimming pared 0 bases from V and 1 base from J, leaving 9 bases between. CDR1 is MGHRA and CDR2 is YSYEKL in the germline V gene.

This clonotype was seen more than once but under ten times. The V and J genes are TRBV4-1 and TRBJ2-4; 7 bases match TRBD1. The CDR3 totals 18 residues. CDR1 is MGHRA and CDR2 is YSYEKL in the germline V gene. V shed 8 bases, J shed 0 bases, and the junction held 16 bases outside the gene matches. The CDR3 DNA reads as TGCGCCAGCTCCCACGAACCGGGACAGCGATTAGCCAAAAACATTCAGTACTTC. Translating gives CASSHEPGQRLAKNIQYF.

This clonotype was counted between two and nine times. The V and J genes are TRBV6-5 and TRBJ1-5; a possible D gene is TRBD1 (6 bases). The CDR3 is made up of 15 amino acids. From germline, CDR1 is MNHEY and CDR2 SVGAGI. V lost 2 bases and J 2 bases, leaving 10 bases between the germline ends. The CDR3, as DNA: TGTGCCAGCAGTTACGGGTCAGGGGGCAATCAGCCCCAGCATTTT. Translated: CASSYGSGGNQPQHF.

The CDR3 DNA sequence: TGTGCCAGCAGCAAAAGGGCCGCGGACTCCTACGAGCAGTACTTC. Translated: CASSKRAADSYEQYF. The rearrangement uses TRBV27 and TRBJ2-7; D gene unclear. The CDR3 loop spans 15 amino acids. CDR1 is MNHEY, CDR2 SMNVEV, per germline (reference sequence). V lost 6 bases, J lost 0 bases, and 15 bases lay in between.

The gene calls are TRBV29-1 and TRBJ2-5; TRBD2 is a possible D gene (6 bases). CDR1 and CDR2 (germline): SQVTM, ANQGSEA. Trimming removed 0 bases at V and 5 bases at J, with 22 bases between. The CDR3 extends over 17 amino acids. Here the CDR3 DNA reads TGCAGCGTTGAAGATTGGAGAAGCAGGAGGGCCGTGGAGACCCAGTACTTC. The encoded protein is CSVEDWRSRRAVETQYF.

This clonotype has more than one count but fewer than ten. The chain is built from TRBV20-1 and TRBJ2-5; tentatively, D is TRBD1 (6 bases). The germline gives CDR1 DFQATT, CDR2 SNEGSKA (reference sequence). V was cut by 8 bases and J by 11 bases, with 27 bases left in between. This CDR3 has 14 amino acids. The CDR3 bases are TGCAGTTCAAAAGGCGCAAGAGGAAACCAGGGGCAGTACTTC. This sequence encodes CSSKGARGNQGQYF.

The V call is TRBV7-2, the J call TRBJ2-5; weak D call: TRBD2 (6 bases). Trimming cost V 4 bases and J 11 bases, with 26 bases left between them. Germline V lookup: CDR1 SGHTA, CDR2 FQGNSA. The CDR3 spans 16 residues. The CDR3 loop reads CASSSLRGLRSYGQYF. The CDR3 DNA reads as TGTGCCAGCAGCTCACTAAGGGGACTGCGCTCCTACGGGCAGTACTTC.

This clonotype has a handful of counts. The chain joins TRBV4-1 to TRBJ2-3; 13 bases are a match to TRBD2. The ends lost 2 bases at V and 7 bases at J; junction bases unmatched: 9. This CDR3 contains 17 residues. Germline CDR1 is MGHRA and CDR2 is YSYEKL. The CDR3 DNA is TGCGCCAGCAGCCAAATTACTAGCGGGGGGGCATTGCATACGCAGTATTTT. As protein: CASSQITSGGALHTQYF.

CDR3 DNA sequence: TGTGCCATCCTTGAATCGAATGAAGCTTTCTTT. It is translated as CAILESNEAFF. J is TRBJ1-1 and V is TRBV10-3; D is uncertain. Germline CDR1 ENHRY, CDR2 SYGVKD. This CDR3 region has 11 residues. V was trimmed by 8 bases and J by 7 bases, leaving 11 bases between them.

The chain links TRBV12-3 or TRBV12-4 to TRBJ1-1; D unclear. Deletions cut 5 bases from V and 0 bases from J, with 10 bases between. This CDR3 has 14 residues. DNA of the CDR3: TGTGCCAGCAGTATCGGAATAATGAACACTGAAGCTTTCTTT. Residues: CASSIGIMNTEAFF.

V gene TRBV6-1 combines with J gene TRBJ1-2; TRBD1 matches 8 bases. Germline V gives CDR1 MNHNS, CDR2 SASEGT. This CDR3 contains 14 residues. After removal of 7 bases from V and 7 bases from J, the junction contained 11 bases not matched to a gene. Here the CDR3 DNA reads TGTGCCAGCACTAAGTCGGACAGGGCGGCTGGCTACACCTTC. This gives the protein CASTKSDRAAGYTF.

This chain uses TRBV7-6 with TRBJ1-1; D ambiguous. Trimming left V 1 base short and J 4 bases short, with 10 bases between. The germline V gene has CDR1 SGHVS and CDR2 FNYEAQ. This CDR3 has 14 amino acids. The CDR3 is CASSLETSFTEAFF. DNA for the CDR3: TGTGCCAGCAGCTTAGAGACATCCTTCACTGAAGCTTTCTTT.

This clonotype has just a few counts. The chain combines TRBV5-1 with TRBJ2-7, with D possibly TRBD2 on 6 matching bases. CDR1 and CDR2 (germline): SGHRS, YFSETQ. CDR3 length: 16 residues. V lost 0 bases and J 2 bases, leaving 15 bases between the germline ends. This chain's CDR3 is CASSLETPGLAYEQYF. The CDR3 DNA sequence: TGCGCCAGCAGCTTGGAAACCCCGGGACTCGCCTACGAGCAGTACTTC.

The genes are TRBV20-1 and TRBJ2-1; 7 bases align to TRBD2. The germline V gene encodes CDR1 DFQATT and CDR2 SNEGSKA (reference sequence). Trimming cost V 2 bases and J 7 bases; bases outside gene matches: 8. The CDR3 totals 14 residues. Here the CDR3 DNA reads TGCAGTGCTAGATCTCCGGGGGGTAAGAATGAGCAGTTCTTC. This translates into CSARSPGGKNEQFF.

The CDR3 protein is CASSLDVWTLKLEAFF. CDR3 coding DNA: TGTGCCAGCAGCTTAGACGTCTGGACATTGAAACTTGAAGCTTTCTTT. The chain employs TRBV11-2 and TRBJ1-1; D may be TRBD1 (5 bases). V lost 0 bases, J lost 7 bases, and 18 bases lay in between. The CDR3 has 16 amino acids. CDR1 is SGHAT, CDR2 FQNNGV, per germline.